This passage covers 11 T cell receptor beta chains from one sample sequenced in a study of OX40 agonist ivuxolimab in advanced cancers. The repertoire was sequenced with immunoSEQ multiplex PCR; TCRdb's copy has only in-frame clones and lacks some. Among roughly 24,000 clones, 84% were seen once, and the ten largest hold 15% to 20%. The material sequenced was CD4+ or CD8+ T cells sorted from blood, taken in a trial of the OX40 agonist ivuxolimab. The origin of the receptors is an adult with an advanced solid tumor such as melanoma, head and neck, liver or kidney cancer.

The chain uses TRBV19 and TRBJ1-5; 7 bases are a match to TRBD1. The trim removed 6 bases at V and 7 bases at J, leaving 12 bases unmatched. Germline CDR1 and CDR2: LNHDA and SQIVND (reference sequence). The CDR3 runs 15 residues. The CDR3 DNA reads as TGTGCCAGTAGCCCGATAGACAGGGAACGGCAGCCCCAGCATTTT. Translation: CASSPIDRERQPQHF.

This clone was counted only a few times. The chain couples TRBV19 to TRBJ1-6; TRBD1 aligns across 8 bases. With V trimmed by 5 bases and J by 10 bases, 4 bases remained unmatched. CDR3 length: 13 residues. Germline V lookup: CDR1 LNHDA, CDR2 SQIVND (reference sequence). CDR3 nucleotides: TGTGCCAGTAGTTCACAGGGGGGCTCACCCCTCCACTTT. This translates into CASSSQGGSPLHF.

This chain connects TRBV5-1 to TRBJ2-6; a possible D gene is TRBD1 (5 bases). Germline CDR1 is SGHRS and CDR2 is YFSETQ. The germline V and J ends were trimmed by 1 base and 2 bases, with 13 bases remaining between them. CDR3 size: 17 residues. The CDR3 region has the DNA TGCGCCAGCAGCTTGTTAGGTGTCAGGGCTGGGGCCAACGTCCTGACTTTC. Translating gives CASSLLGVRAGANVLTF.

V gene TRBV7-2 combines with J gene TRBJ1-2, with 11 bases lining up with TRBD1. The CDR3 covers 15 residues. Trimming took 0 bases from V and 10 from J; bases not matched to a gene: 7. Germline V CDR1 and CDR2: SGHTA, FQGNSA. The CDR3 sequence is CASSLAIRDRGFYTF. For the CDR3, the DNA is TGTGCCAGCAGCTTAGCGATCCGGGACAGGGGGTTCTACACCTTC.

The chain employs TRBV13 and TRBJ1-3; weak D call: TRBD1 (5 bases). The germline CDR1 and CDR2 sequences are PRHDT and FYEKMQ (reference sequence). The CDR3 runs to 15 residues. V was pared by 2 bases and J by 1 base, with 9 bases between. The CDR3 DNA reads as TGTGCCAGCAGCTTAACCGCAGGGTCTGGAAACACCATATATTTT. Amino acid sequence: CASSLTAGSGNTIYF.

This clone was observed once. The CDR3 DNA follows: TGTGCCAGCAGTTACTCGGGCCTGCAGTACTTC. It codes for CASSYSGLQYF. The chain recombines TRBV6-5 with TRBJ2-5; no reliable D call. CDR1 MNHEY and CDR2 SVGAGI come from the germline V gene. The germline V and J ends were trimmed by 0 bases and 11 bases, with 7 bases remaining between them. This CDR3 is built from 11 residues.

This clone was detected once. The rearrangement uses TRBV4-3 and TRBJ2-5, with D uncertain. The germline CDR1 and CDR2 sequences are LGHNA and YSLEER. The V and J ends lost 6 bases and 4 bases respectively, with 18 bases between them. The CDR3 has 15 amino acids. Written as DNA, the CDR3 is TGCGCCAGCAGTCGCTCCGGAGCCCTGGGAGAGACCCAGTACTTC. It yields the protein CASSRSGALGETQYF.

The chain is built from TRBV27 and TRBJ2-7; TRBD2 agrees at 8 bases. There are 13 residues in the CDR3. Per the germline V gene, CDR1 is MNHEY and CDR2 is SMNVEV (reference sequence). Trimming removed 8 bases from V and 1 base from J; junction bases left unmatched: 4. CDR3 loop: CASCLAGSYEQYF. For the CDR3, the DNA is TGTGCCAGCTGCTTAGCGGGATCCTACGAGCAGTACTTC.

This clone was detected only once. The rearrangement uses TRBV7-9 and TRBJ2-3, with 13 bases aligning to TRBD2. Germline lookup yields CDR1 SEHNR and CDR2 FQNEAQ (reference sequence). V dropped 5 bases and J dropped 1; count of bases not matched to a gene: 6. This CDR3 has 17 residues. The CDR3 loop reads CASSPTSGGDRTDTQYF. The CDR3 nucleotides are TGTGCCAGCAGCCCCACTAGCGGGGGGGATCGCACAGATACGCAGTATTTT. The full variable domain, rest sourced from reference TRBV7-9 and TRBJ2-3, is DTGVSQNPRHKITKRGQNVTFRCDPISEHNRLYWYRQTLGQGPEFLTYFQNEAQLEKSRLLSDRFSAERPKGSFSTLEIQRTEQGDSAMYLCASSPTSGGDRTDTQYFGPGTRLTVL.

The V gene is TRBV7-2, the J gene TRBJ2-7; 11 nucleotides align to TRBD2. Germline CDR1 and CDR2: SGHTA and FQGNSA. CDR3 length: 16 residues. The V and J ends lost 4 bases and 1 base, in that order; junction bases with no gene match: 6. CDR3 region: CASSSKTSGVSYEQYF. CDR3 coding DNA: TGTGCCAGCAGCTCTAAGACTAGCGGGGTATCCTACGAGCAGTACTTC.

J is TRBJ2-1 and V is TRBV5-4; TRBD1 might be the D (5 bases). Germline CDR1 reads SGHNT; CDR2 reads YYREEE (reference sequence). Trimming stripped 4 bases from V and 2 bases from J, with 10 bases between. This CDR3 has 14 amino acids. The CDR3 bases are TGTGCCAGCAGCCCTGACAGAGCCTACAATGAGCAGTTCTTC. This gives the protein CASSPDRAYNEQFF.